This record looks at one T cell receptor (beta chain) sequence and its context. The data belong to a study of T cell changes during pregnancy in multiple sclerosis. Sequencing was performed with immunoSEQ multiplex PCR; in TCRdb, only in-frame clones are kept and a portion is missing. This sample has about 100,000 clones, with 90% to 95% found just once. Sequenced here: peripheral blood, sampled after pregnancy. The sequence came from a female donor with multiple sclerosis, enrolled in a pregnancy study.

CDR3 nucleotide sequence: TGTGCCAGCAGCTGGGGGGGGCGAGGCACCGGGGAGCTGTTTTTT. It specifies CASSWGGRGTGELFF. The rearrangement joins TRBV11-2 to TRBJ2-2; TRBD2 is a possible D gene (7 bases). The germline V gene encodes CDR1 SGHAT and CDR2 FQNNGV. This CDR3 comprises 15 residues. Between the trimmed V and J ends, which lost 4 bases and 4 bases, there was a span of 13 bases.